The 19 T cell receptor beta chains given below trace back to one sample, sequenced in a study of cytomegalovirus exposure and HLA in healthy donors. TCRdb's table, derived via immunoSEQ multiplex PCR, lists solely in-frame clones and lacks some. The table lists around 250,000 clones, around 91% of them singletons. The sample consisted of PBMCs. These receptors came from a young woman in good health and CMV-seronegative.

The CDR3 is CASRAGVGEDTQYF. In nucleotides, the CDR3 is TGCGCCAGCAGGGCGGGGGTAGGTGAAGATACGCAGTATTTT. The chain couples TRBV5-1 to TRBJ2-3, with 7 bases lining up with TRBD2. The CDR3 is made up of 14 amino acids. CDR1 is SGHRS and CDR2 is YFSETQ in the germline V gene. V shed 5 bases, J shed 5 bases, and the junction held 8 bases outside the gene matches.

The chain couples TRBV11-3 to TRBJ1-1, with TRBD1 as a possible D gene (5 bases). Trimming shortened V by 5 bases and J by 2 bases, and 9 bases separated the two germline ends. This CDR3 contains 13 residues. CDR1 is SGHNT, CDR2 YENEEA, per germline. CDR3 amino acids: CASSVGLNTEAFF. In DNA, the CDR3 is TGTGCCAGCAGCGTGGGACTAAACACTGAAGCTTTCTTT.

The J gene is TRBJ2-3, the V gene TRBV12-5; 7 nucleotides line up with TRBD2. Trimming removed 4 bases from V and 6 bases from J; junction bases left unmatched: 4. The length of the CDR3 is 13 residues. Germline V gene sequence: CDR1 LGHNT, CDR2 FRNRAP. CDR3 amino acids: CASGSNGGDTQYF. In nucleotides, the CDR3 is TGTGCTAGTGGTTCAAACGGGGGGGATACGCAGTATTTT.

The CDR3 loop reads CASRWAQGDNSPLHF. CDR3 in DNA: TGCGCCAGTAGGTGGGCGCAGGGGGATAATTCACCCCTCCACTTT. The rearrangement uses TRBV5-1 and TRBJ1-6; 7 bases fit TRBD1. Germline lookup yields CDR1 SGHRS and CDR2 YFSETQ. With 8 bases clipped from V and 5 bases from J, the junction kept 10 bases outside the gene matches. This CDR3 comprises 15 residues. The full variable domain, in which reference TRBV5-1 and TRBJ1-6 provide the parts outside the CDR3, is KAGVTQTPRYLIKTRGQQVTLSCSPISGHRSVSWYQQTPGQGLQFLFEYFSETQRNKGNFPGRFSGRQFSNSRSEMNVSTLELGDSALYLCASRWAQGDNSPLHFGNGTRLTVT.

J is TRBJ2-7 and V is TRBV19; no reliable D call. The CDR3 length is 14 residues. The V and J ends lost 1 base and 6 bases respectively, with 13 bases between them. Germline CDR1 is LNHDA and CDR2 is SQIVND (reference sequence). The CDR3 loop is CASSIALAVSEQYF. In nucleotides, the CDR3 is TGTGCCAGTAGTATAGCGCTCGCGGTGTCCGAGCAGTACTTC.

This sequence joins TRBV30 and TRBJ2-2, with 9 nucleotides matching TRBD1. Germline CDR1 GTSNPN, CDR2 SVGIG (reference sequence). This CDR3 is 14 amino acids long. Trimming took 5 bases from V and 4 from J; bases not matched to a gene: 5. CDR3 loop: CAWGGTGFTGELFF. CDR3 nucleotides: TGTGCCTGGGGAGGGACAGGGTTCACCGGGGAGCTGTTTTTT.

This clone was counted once. The chain joins TRBV7-3 to TRBJ1-1; a weak D match, TRBD1 (5 bases). This CDR3 contains 14 residues. Trimming removed 5 bases at V and 2 bases at J, with 12 bases between. Per the germline V gene, CDR1 is SGHTA and CDR2 is FQGTGA. CDR3 sequence: CASSVGVDNTEAFF. In DNA form, the CDR3 reads TGTGCCAGCAGCGTAGGGGTGGACAACACTGAAGCTTTCTTT.

The J gene is TRBJ1-5, the V gene TRBV9; D unclear. The CDR3 spans 15 residues. The germline gives CDR1 SGDLS, CDR2 YYNGEE. V was clipped by 0 bases and J by 0 bases, with 7 bases between them. CDR3 nucleotides: TGTGCCAGCAGCGTAGGAGGAATTAGCAATCAGCCCCAGCATTTT. This gives the protein CASSVGGISNQPQHF.

V gene TRBV28 combines with J gene TRBJ2-7, with TRBD1 matching over 7 bases. The V segment lost 4 bases and the J segment 0 bases; nucleotides outside the gene matches: 6. The CDR3 has 15 residues. CDR1 and CDR2 from the germline V gene are MDHEN and SYDVKM. In DNA form, the CDR3 reads TGTGCCAGCAGTTCACCGGGACAGAGCTCCTACGAGCAGTACTTC. Translating gives CASSSPGQSSYEQYF.

The V gene is TRBV11-2, the J gene TRBJ1-2; D perhaps matches TRBD1 (5 bases). The CDR3 contains 14 residues. Germline V lookup: CDR1 SGHAT, CDR2 FQNNGV. Trimming took off 6 bases at V and 8 bases at J, with 19 bases between the two ends. CDR3: CASSLLGGLGGYTF. The DNA of the CDR3 is TGTGCCAGCAGTCTTCTTGGGGGACTGGGAGGCTACACCTTC.

The chain joins TRBV5-6 to TRBJ1-4; 8 nucleotides line up with TRBD1. The CDR3 has 18 residues. V trimming: 2 bases; J trimming: 7 bases; junction bases outside the gene matches: 16. The V gene's germline CDR1 is SGHDT and CDR2 YYEEEE. The CDR3 coding sequence is TGTGCCAGCAGCTTTACTGAGGACCCGACAGGGGCTACTGAAAAACTGTTTTTT. Translation gives CASSFTEDPTGATEKLFF.

The table lists this clone with a count of one. This sequence joins TRBV6-1 and TRBJ2-7; no firm D call. Trimming left V 5 bases short and J 3 bases short, with 5 bases between. The CDR3 is 11 residues long. Germline V gene lookup returns CDR1 MNHNS and CDR2 SASEGT. CDR3 sequence reads: CASSSIYEQYF. The CDR3 DNA sequence: TGTGCCAGCAGTTCAATCTACGAGCAGTACTTC.

The CDR3 DNA is TGTGCCAGCACCCTGACAGGGACGAACACTGAAGCTTTCTTT. It encodes CASTLTGTNTEAFF. The J gene is TRBJ1-1, the V gene TRBV6-1; 7 bases map to TRBD1. Germline V CDR1 and CDR2: MNHNS, SASEGT. V was pared by 7 bases and J by 1 base, with 6 bases of the junction left unmatched. This CDR3 has 14 residues.

The J gene is TRBJ1-3, the V gene TRBV4-1; no clear D gene. The CDR3 is made up of 16 amino acids. V was pared by 2 bases and J by 0 bases, with 11 bases between. Germline V lookup: CDR1 MGHRA, CDR2 YSYEKL. CDR3: CASSQRNTPSGNTIYF. The CDR3 region has the DNA TGCGCCAGCAGCCAACGAAACACACCCTCTGGAAACACCATATATTTT.

V and J are TRBV19 and TRBJ1-5; 8 nucleotides align to TRBD1. Germline loops: CDR1 LNHDA, CDR2 SQIVND (reference sequence). The CDR3 totals 16 residues. V was pared by 4 bases and J by 5 bases, with 10 bases of the junction left unmatched. DNA of the CDR3: TGTGCCAGTAGTAGTCCGCGGACAGGGAGGGATCAGCCCCAGCATTTT. Translated, it gives CASSSPRTGRDQPQHF.

This chain joins TRBV27 and TRBJ2-2; the match to TRBD2 covers 10 bases. Trimming at V came to 5 bases and at J to 1 base, leaving 10 bases not matched to a gene. Germline values: CDR1 MNHEY, CDR2 SMNVEV (reference sequence). This CDR3 has 18 amino acids. The CDR3 sequence is CASSLHLRLAGNTGELFF. CDR3 coding DNA: TGTGCCAGCAGTCTCCACCTCCGACTAGCGGGGAACACCGGGGAGCTGTTTTTT.

Turning to this clone: Germline is not matched at one junction end, which may reflect a read error. This rearrangement joins TRBV7-7 to TRBJ2-2; the D is unclear. This CDR3 is built from 14 residues. Per the germline V gene, CDR1 is SSHAT and CDR2 is FNYEAQ (reference sequence). CDR3 loop: CASSQEMNTGELFF. In DNA, the CDR3 is TGTGCTAGCAGCCAAGAGATGAACACCGGGGAGCTGTTTTTT. Using reference TRBV7-7 and TRBJ2-2 for the parts outside the CDR3, the full variable domain is GAGVSQSPRYKVTKRGQDVTLRCDPISSHATLYWYQQALGQGPEFLTYFNYEAQPDKSGLPSDRFSAERPEGSISTLTIQRTEQRDSAMYRCASSQEMNTGELFFGEGSRLTVL.

J is TRBJ2-3 and V is TRBV28; 8 nucleotides align to TRBD1. CDR3 size: 15 residues. V dropped 2 bases and J dropped 3; count of bases not matched to a gene: 4. CDR1 and CDR2 from the germline V gene are MDHEN and SYDVKM. The CDR3 DNA sequence: TGTGCCAGCAGTTTAGGCAGGGGGCCTACAGATACGCAGTATTTT. Translating gives CASSLGRGPTDTQYF.

This clone was counted a single time. The chain carries TRBV5-4 and TRBJ2-7, with 7 bases lining up with TRBD2. The germline CDR1 and CDR2 sequences are SGHNT and YYREEE (reference sequence). The CDR3 runs to 16 residues. The trim removed 0 bases at V and 3 bases at J, leaving 9 bases unmatched. The CDR3 spells CASSLAASGNFYEQYF. CDR3 coding DNA: TGTGCCAGCAGCTTGGCGGCTAGCGGTAATTTCTACGAGCAGTACTTC.